This T cell receptor beta chain stems from a study of blood T cells in healthy people across ages. About this clonotype: Antigen unknown.

Using a J-beta primer mix together with a sample-barcoded 5' primer, a second PCR was run for roughly 6 to 12 cycles. In TCRdb, the 5' RACE reads were re-called with MiXCR into one record per CDR3 protein. Of about 970,000 distinct CDR3 sequences in the sample, roughly 47% were seen once. The study's findings and limits: Unsorted PBMCs prevented conclusive naive versus antigen-experienced comparison.

Per the germline V gene, CDR1 is LNHNV and CDR2 is YYDKDF (reference sequence). Trimming removed 2 bases from V and 5 bases from J, with 13 bases in between. This CDR3 comprises 15 residues. The sample taken for sequencing was blood. V is TRBV15 and J is TRBJ2-1; D may correspond to TRBD1 or TRBD2 (5 bases each). This receptor was taken from a woman aged 60-75 years in good health. CDR3 amino acids: CATSRSRGADNEQFF. Written as DNA, the CDR3 is TGTGCCACCAGCAGATCTAGAGGGGCAGACAATGAGCAGTTCTTC. The entire variable domain, with the rest obtained from reference TRBV15 and TRBJ2-1, is as follows: DAMVIQNPRYQVTQFGKPVTLSCSQTLNHNVMYWYQQKSSQAPKLLFHYYDKDFNNEADTPDNFQSRRPNTSFCFLDIRSPGLGDTAMYLCATSRSRGADNEQFFGPGTRLTVL.